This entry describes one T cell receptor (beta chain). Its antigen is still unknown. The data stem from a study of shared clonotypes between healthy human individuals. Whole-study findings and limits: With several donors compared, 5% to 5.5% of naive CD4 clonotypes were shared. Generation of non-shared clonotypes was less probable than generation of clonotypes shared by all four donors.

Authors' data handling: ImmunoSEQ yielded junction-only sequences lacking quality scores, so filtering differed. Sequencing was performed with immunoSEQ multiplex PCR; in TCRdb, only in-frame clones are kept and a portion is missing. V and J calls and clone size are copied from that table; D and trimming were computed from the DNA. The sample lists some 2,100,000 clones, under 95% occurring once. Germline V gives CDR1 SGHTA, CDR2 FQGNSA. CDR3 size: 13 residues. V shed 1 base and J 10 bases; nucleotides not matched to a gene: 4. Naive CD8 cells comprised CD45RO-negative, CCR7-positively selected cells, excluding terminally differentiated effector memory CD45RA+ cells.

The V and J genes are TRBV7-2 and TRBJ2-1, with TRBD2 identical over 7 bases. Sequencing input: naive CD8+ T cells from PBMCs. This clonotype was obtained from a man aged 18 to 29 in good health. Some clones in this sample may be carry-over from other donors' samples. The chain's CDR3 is CASSLVSSGEQFF. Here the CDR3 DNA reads TGTGCCAGCAGCTTAGTTTCTAGCGGCGAGCAGTTCTTC. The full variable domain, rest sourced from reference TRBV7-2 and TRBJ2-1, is GAGVSQSPSNKVTEKGKDVELRCDPISGHTALYWYRQSLGQGLEFLIYFQGNSAPDKSGLPSDRFSAERTGGSVSTLTIQRTQQEDSAVYLCASSLVSSGEQFFGPGTRLTVL.